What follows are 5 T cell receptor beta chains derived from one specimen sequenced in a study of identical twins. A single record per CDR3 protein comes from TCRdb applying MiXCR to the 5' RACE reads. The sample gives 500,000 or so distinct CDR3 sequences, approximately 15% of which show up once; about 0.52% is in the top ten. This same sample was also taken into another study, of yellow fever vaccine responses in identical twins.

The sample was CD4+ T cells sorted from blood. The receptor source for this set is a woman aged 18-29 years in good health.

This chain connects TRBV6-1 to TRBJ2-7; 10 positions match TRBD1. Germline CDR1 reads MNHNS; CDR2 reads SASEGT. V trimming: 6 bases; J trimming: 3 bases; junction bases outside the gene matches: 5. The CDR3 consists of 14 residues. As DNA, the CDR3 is TGTGCCAGCAGGCAGACAGGGGGCAACTACGAGCAGTACTTC. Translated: CASRQTGGNYEQYF.

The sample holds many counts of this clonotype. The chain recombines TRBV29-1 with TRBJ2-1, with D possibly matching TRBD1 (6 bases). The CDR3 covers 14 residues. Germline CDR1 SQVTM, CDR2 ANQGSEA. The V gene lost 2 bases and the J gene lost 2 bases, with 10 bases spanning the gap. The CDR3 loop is CSVERGSAYNEQFF. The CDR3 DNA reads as TGCAGCGTTGAAAGGGGGAGCGCCTACAATGAGCAGTTCTTC.

In DNA form, the CDR3 reads TGTGCCAGCAGTAATCCGGGAGTCCGCACAGATACGCAGTATTTT. As protein: CASSNPGVRTDTQYF. J is TRBJ2-3 and V is TRBV6-2 or TRBV6-3, with D possibly TRBD2 on 6 matching bases. The CDR3 consists of 15 residues. Per the germline V gene, CDR1 is MNHEY and CDR2 is SVGEGT. Trimming stripped 5 bases from V and 1 base from J, with 13 bases between.

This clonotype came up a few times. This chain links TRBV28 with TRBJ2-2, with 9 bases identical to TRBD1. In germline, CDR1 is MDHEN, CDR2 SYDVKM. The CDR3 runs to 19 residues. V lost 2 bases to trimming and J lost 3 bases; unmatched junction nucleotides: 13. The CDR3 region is CASSLTARGTGRYTGELFF. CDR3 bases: TGTGCCAGCAGTTTAACGGCGCGTGGGACAGGGCGGTACACCGGGGAGCTGTTTTTT.

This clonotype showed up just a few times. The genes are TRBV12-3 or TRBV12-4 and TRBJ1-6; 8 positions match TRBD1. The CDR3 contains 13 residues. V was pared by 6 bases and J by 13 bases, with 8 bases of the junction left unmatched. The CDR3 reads CASSKTGVEPLHF. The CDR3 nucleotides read TGTGCCAGCAGCAAGACAGGGGTTGAGCCCCTCCACTTT.